This T cell receptor (beta chain) was captured in a study of blood T cell repertoires in COVID-19. Sequenced by immunoSEQ multiplex PCR; TCRdb stores in-frame clones only, minus some. The sample records 200,000 or so clones, approximately 84% being singletons. V gave up 4 bases and J gave up 4 bases; unmatched junction bases: 1. This CDR3 region has 14 residues. CDR1 is MNHEY, CDR2 SMNVEV, per germline (reference sequence). The sample comprised peripheral blood. The TCR originated in a woman aged 55-69 years with acute or convalescent COVID-19. The chain couples TRBV27 to TRBJ1-5, with 10 bases matching TRBD1. The CDR3 DNA sequence: TGTGCCAGCAGTTGGACAGGGGGTAATCAGCCCCAGCATTTT. As protein: CASSWTGGNQPQHF.